Given below is one T cell receptor (beta chain) in context. In the authors' workflow: The assay estimated nucleated cells by amplifying reference gene primers. Data came from immunoSEQ multiplex PCR; TCRdb stores just in-frame clones and leaves some out. D and trimming come from the DNA, and the V and J calls and clone size come from that table. Found here are approximately 200,000 clones, 88% of them singletons; the top ten hold around 3.8%. Germline V gives CDR1 SGHNT, CDR2 YYREEE (reference sequence). Trimming pared 4 bases from V and 0 bases from J, leaving 15 bases between. This CDR3 has 16 amino acids. During the 2 weeks before they entered the study, exposed participants had met someone with a PCR-confirmed or clinician-diagnosed COVID-19 case. The source of the sample is a study of blood T cell repertoires in COVID-19. Study information: Sample material is recorded as cDNA or gDNA derived from T cells, B-cell-depleted T cells, or PBMCs.

This clonotype was sampled from a woman in her twenties or thirties who had been exposed to COVID-19. This rearrangement joins TRBV5-4 to TRBJ2-3; perhaps TRBD1 as D (5 bases). The material sequenced was PBMCs or T cells enriched from blood (not recorded which). The CDR3 spells CASSPDTAYSTDTQYF. The CDR3 DNA is TGTGCCAGCAGCCCGGACACAGCCTATAGCACAGATACGCAGTATTTT.